This T cell receptor beta chain was retrieved from a study of PD-1 blockade in classical Hodgkin lymphoma. Study outcomes and limitations: There was a significant rise in CD4+ TCR diversity by C4D1, with no such rise for CD8+. Complete responders' baseline diversity resembled that of newly diagnosed patients.

Time point described: cycle 4 day 1 (C4D1), after less than 7 weeks of nivolumab. Brentuximab vedotin exposure varied among the patients, all of whom had relapsed after autologous stem cell transplantation. The CDR3 runs 16 residues. V lost 0 bases to trimming and J lost 1 base, with 12 bases between them. CDR1 and CDR2 (germline): SGHRS, YFSETQ. The data were produced by immunoSEQ multiplex PCR, yet TCRdb's version contains in-frame clones alone and is incomplete. This table holds 40,000 to 65,000 clones, roughly 86% found once. This clone was detected once. Its target is unknown. This material consisted of peripheral blood mononuclear cells (PBMCs), taken before the fourth cycle of nivolumab. The rearrangement joins TRBV5-1 to TRBJ2-3, with D unclear. The clonotype comes from a human donor with classical Hodgkin lymphoma. The DNA for the CDR3 is TGCGCCAGCAGCTTGGAGGAAGGAAGACGCACAGATACGCAGTATTTT. This codes for CASSLEEGRRTDTQYF.